In its sample, the clone carrying this TCR beta chain was seen a few times. Its antigen is not identified. Amplifying from RNA transcripts, the study obtained TCR beta CDR3 regions. The workflow started with a first-round RT-PCR run with HTBI primers and then moved on to a second-round multiplex PCR. TCRdb independently ran MiXCR on the multiplex PCR reads; one entry per CDR3 protein. The profile shows roughly 1.1 million distinct CDR3 sequences, roughly two fifths of them singletons. The data stem from a study of Graves' ophthalmopathy and Graves' hyperthyroidism. Study results and caveats: Separation of ophthalmopathy from stable hyperthyroidism was achieved by a 13-signature model, at 85% to 90% sensitivity and under 83% specificity. Thyroid clonotypes that were expanded above 0.001 frequency mostly also appeared in blood.

The sample consisted of peripheral blood or thyroid tissue (not recorded which). This clonotype was sampled from an adult man with Graves' hyperthyroidism.

CDR3 residues: CASSLSRLVGSPLHF. The CDR3 DNA reads as TGTGCCAGCAGTTTATCCCGTTTGGTTGGATCACCCCTCCACTTT. The rearrangement links TRBV27 to TRBJ1-6; D is uncertain. Looked up from germline, CDR1 is MNHEY and CDR2 is SMNVEV (reference sequence). This CDR3 comprises 15 residues. The V end lost 0 bases, the J end lost 10 bases, and 13 bases lay between the germline ends.